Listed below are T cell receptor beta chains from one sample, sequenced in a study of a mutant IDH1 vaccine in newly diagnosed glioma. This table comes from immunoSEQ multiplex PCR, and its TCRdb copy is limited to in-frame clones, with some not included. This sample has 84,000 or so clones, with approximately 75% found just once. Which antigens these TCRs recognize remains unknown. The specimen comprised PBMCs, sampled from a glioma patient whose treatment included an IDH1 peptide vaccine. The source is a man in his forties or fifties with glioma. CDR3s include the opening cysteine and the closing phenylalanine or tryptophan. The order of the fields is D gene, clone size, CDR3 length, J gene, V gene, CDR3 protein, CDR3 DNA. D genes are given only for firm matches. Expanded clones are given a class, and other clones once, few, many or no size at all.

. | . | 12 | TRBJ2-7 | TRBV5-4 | CASSAPSYEQYF | TGTGCCAGCAGCGCCCCCTCCTACGAGCAGTACTTC
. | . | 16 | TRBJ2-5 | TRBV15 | CATSGPRAQGRETQYF | TGTGCCACCAGCGGGCCCCGGGCCCAGGGGAGGGAGACCCAGTACTTC
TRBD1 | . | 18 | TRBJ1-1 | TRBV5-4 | CASSGRWTGGWGNTEAFF | TGTGCCAGCAGCGGCCGATGGACAGGCGGGTGGGGGAACACTGAAGCTTTCTTT
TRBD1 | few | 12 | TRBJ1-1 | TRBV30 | CAWITGEREAFF | TGTGCCTGGATCACAGGGGAGCGTGAAGCTTTCTTT
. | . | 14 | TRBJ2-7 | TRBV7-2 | CASSPTSPLYEQYF | TGTGCCAGCAGCCCCACTAGCCCCCTCTACGAGCAGTACTTC
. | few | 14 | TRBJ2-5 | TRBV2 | CASRVGTFQETQYF | TGTGCCAGCAGGGTGGGGACCTTCCAAGAGACCCAGTACTTC
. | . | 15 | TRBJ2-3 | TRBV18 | CASSPRQGSTDTQYF | TGTGCCAGCTCACCTAGGCAGGGAAGCACAGATACGCAGTATTTT
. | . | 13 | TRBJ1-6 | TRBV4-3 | CASSQDRDSPLHF | TGCGCCAGCAGCCAAGATCGGGACTCACCCCTCCACTTT
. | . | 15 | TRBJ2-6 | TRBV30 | CAWSGGGAGANVLTF | TGTGCCTGGAGTGGCGGGGGCGCTGGGGCCAACGTCCTGACTTTC
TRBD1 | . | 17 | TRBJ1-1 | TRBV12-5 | CASGLVLGDRGNTEAFF | TGTGCTAGTGGTTTGGTACTAGGGGACAGGGGGAACACTGAAGCTTTCTTT
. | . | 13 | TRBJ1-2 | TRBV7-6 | CASSPGASGGYTF | TGTGCCAGCAGCCCAGGGGCCTCTGGGGGCTACACCTTC
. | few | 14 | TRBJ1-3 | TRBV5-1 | CASSLGGSGNTIYF | TGCGCCAGCAGCTTGGGTGGCTCTGGAAACACCATATATTTT
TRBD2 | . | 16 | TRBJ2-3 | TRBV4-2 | CASSQGERGSTDTQYF | TGTGCCAGCAGCCAAGGGGAGCGGGGGAGCACAGATACGCAGTATTTT
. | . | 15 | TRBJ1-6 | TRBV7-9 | CASSPRTVDNSPLHF | TGTGCCAGCAGCCCGCGGACAGTAGATAATTCACCCCTCCACTTT
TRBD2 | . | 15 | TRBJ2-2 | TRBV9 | CASSVGGRSLGELFF | TGTGCCAGCAGCGTAGGCGGGAGGAGCCTCGGGGAGCTGTTTTTT
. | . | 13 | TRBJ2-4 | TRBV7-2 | CASSSGGKNIQYF | TGTGCCAGCAGCTCAGGAGGCAAAAACATTCAGTACTTC
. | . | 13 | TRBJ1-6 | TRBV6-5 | CASRGTDNSPLHF | TGTGCCAGCAGGGGGACGGATAATTCACCCCTCCACTTT
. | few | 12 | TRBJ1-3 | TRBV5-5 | CASSSQGNTIYF | TGTGCCAGCAGCTCGCAGGGTAACACCATATATTTT
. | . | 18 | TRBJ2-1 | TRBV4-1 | CASSQDRFGGTAYNEQFF | TGCGCCAGCAGCCAAGATCGGTTCGGCGGGACAGCCTACAATGAGCAGTTCTTC
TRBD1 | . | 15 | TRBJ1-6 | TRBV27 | CASIPWTGANSPLHF | TGTGCCAGCATTCCCTGGACAGGGGCCAATTCACCCCTCCACTTT
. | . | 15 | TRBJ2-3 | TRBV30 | CAWSVEGSYADTQYF | TGTGCCTGGAGTGTTGAGGGGTCCTACGCAGATACGCAGTATTTT
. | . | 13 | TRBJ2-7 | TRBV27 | CASSSTNTYEQYF | TGTGCCAGCAGCTCAACGAATACCTACGAGCAGTACTTC
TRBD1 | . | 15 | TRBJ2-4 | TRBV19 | CASWETGTGGDIQYF | TGTGCCAGTTGGGAAACCGGGACAGGGGGGGACATTCAGTACTTC
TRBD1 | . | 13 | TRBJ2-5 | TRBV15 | CATSMTGPETQYF | TGTGCCACCAGCATGACAGGGCCAGAGACCCAGTACTTC
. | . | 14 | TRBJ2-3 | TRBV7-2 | CASSFNGAGDTQYF | TGTGCCAGCAGCTTTAACGGGGCCGGGGATACGCAGTATTTT
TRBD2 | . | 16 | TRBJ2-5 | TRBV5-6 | CASSIPRTSGRETQYF | TGTGCCAGCAGCATTCCTAGGACTAGCGGGAGGGAGACCCAGTACTTC
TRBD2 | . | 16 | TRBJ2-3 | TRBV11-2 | CASSRSPAGGSDTQYF | TGTGCCAGCAGCCGCTCTCCAGCGGGGGGCTCAGATACGCAGTATTTT
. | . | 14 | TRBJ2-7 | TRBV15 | CATSRSGVHYEQYF | TGTGCCACCAGCAGATCGGGGGTTCACTACGAGCAGTACTTC
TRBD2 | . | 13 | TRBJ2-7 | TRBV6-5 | CASSRGVSYEQYF | TGTGCCAGCAGCCGGGGGGTGAGCTACGAGCAGTACTTC
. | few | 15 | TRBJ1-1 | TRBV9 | CASSVGGYSNTEAFF | TGTGCCAGCAGCGTAGGCGGTTACTCGAACACTGAAGCTTTCTTT
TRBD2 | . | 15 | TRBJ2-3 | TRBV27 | CASSLERGGSDTQYF | TGTGCCAGCAGTTTGGAGCGGGGGGGTTCAGATACGCAGTATTTT
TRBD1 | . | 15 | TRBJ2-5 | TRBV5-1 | CASSLGQGAWETQYF | TGCGCCAGCAGCTTGGGACAGGGGGCTTGGGAGACCCAGTACTTC
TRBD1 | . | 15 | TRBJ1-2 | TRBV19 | CASSRGAGGHYGYTF | TGTGCCAGTAGCCGGGGGGCAGGGGGCCACTATGGCTACACCTTC
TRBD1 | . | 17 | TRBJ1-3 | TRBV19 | CASSPGTGLVSGNTIYF | TGTGCCAGTAGTCCTGGGACAGGGCTTGTCTCTGGAAACACCATATATTTT